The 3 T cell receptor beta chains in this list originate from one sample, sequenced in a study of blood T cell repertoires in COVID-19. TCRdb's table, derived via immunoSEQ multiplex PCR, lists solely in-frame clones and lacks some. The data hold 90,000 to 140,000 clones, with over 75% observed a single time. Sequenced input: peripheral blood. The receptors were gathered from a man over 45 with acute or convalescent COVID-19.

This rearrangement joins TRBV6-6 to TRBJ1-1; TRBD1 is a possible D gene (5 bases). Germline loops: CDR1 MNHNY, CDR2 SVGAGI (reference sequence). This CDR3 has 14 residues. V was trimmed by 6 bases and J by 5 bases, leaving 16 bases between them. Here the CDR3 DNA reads TGTGCCAGCAGCCACCCGGTGGGGCGTACTGAAGCTTTCTTT. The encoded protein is CASSHPVGRTEAFF.

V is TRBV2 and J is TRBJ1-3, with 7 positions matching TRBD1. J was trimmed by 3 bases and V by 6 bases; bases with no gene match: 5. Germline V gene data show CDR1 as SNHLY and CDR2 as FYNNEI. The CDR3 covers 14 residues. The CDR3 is CASRSDRVGNTIYF. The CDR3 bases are TGTGCCAGCAGAAGCGACAGGGTTGGAAACACCATATATTTT.

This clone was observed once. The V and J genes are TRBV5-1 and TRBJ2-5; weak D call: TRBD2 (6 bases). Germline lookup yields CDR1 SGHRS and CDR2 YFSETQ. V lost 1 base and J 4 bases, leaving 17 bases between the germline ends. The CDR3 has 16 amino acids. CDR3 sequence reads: CASSLLTSSRGETQYF. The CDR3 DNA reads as TGCGCCAGCAGCTTGCTCACTAGCAGTAGGGGAGAGACCCAGTACTTC.